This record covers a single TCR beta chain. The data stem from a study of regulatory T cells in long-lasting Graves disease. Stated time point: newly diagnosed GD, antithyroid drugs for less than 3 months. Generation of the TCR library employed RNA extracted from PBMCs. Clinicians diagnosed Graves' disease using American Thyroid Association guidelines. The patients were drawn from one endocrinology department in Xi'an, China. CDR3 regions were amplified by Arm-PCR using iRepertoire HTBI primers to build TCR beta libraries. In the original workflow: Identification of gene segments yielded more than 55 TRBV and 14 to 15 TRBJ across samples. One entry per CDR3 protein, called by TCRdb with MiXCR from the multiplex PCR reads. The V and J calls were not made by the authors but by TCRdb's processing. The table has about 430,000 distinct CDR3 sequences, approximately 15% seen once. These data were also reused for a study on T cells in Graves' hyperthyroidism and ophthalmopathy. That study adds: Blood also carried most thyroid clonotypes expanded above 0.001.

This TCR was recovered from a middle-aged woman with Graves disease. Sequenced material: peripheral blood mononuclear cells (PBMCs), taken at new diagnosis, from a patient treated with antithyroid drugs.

DNA of the CDR3: TGTGCCAGCAGCACGAGTCGGCCCTATGGCTACACCTTC. Its protein is CASSTSRPYGYTF. The rearrangement joins TRBV25-1 to TRBJ1-2; D is ambiguous. Germline V gene lookup returns CDR1 MGHDK and CDR2 SYGVNS. The CDR3 has 13 residues. Trimming took 6 bases from V and 4 from J, leaving 12 bases between them.